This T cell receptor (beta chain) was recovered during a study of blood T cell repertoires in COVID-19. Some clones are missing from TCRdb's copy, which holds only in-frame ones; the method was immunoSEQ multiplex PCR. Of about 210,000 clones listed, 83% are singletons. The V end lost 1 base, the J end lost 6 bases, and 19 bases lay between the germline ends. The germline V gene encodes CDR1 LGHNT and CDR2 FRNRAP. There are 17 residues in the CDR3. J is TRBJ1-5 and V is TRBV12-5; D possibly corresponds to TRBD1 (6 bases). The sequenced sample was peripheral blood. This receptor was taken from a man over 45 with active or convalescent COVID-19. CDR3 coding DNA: TGTGCTAGTGGTTTGGCCTCAGGGGAGTGGGTGGGTCAGCCCCAGCATTTT. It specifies CASGLASGEWVGQPQHF.